A few counts support the clone carrying this TCR beta chain. With 5 bases clipped from V and 4 bases from J, the junction kept 9 bases outside the gene matches. This CDR3 spans 17 amino acids. CDR1 SGHNT and CDR2 YENEEA come from the germline V gene. Clones were read by immunoSEQ multiplex PCR, and TCRdb kept only the in-frame ones, dropping some. The sample has roughly 200,000 clones, over 75% seen once; the top ten hold approximately 6%. The data derive from a study of blood T cell repertoires in COVID-19. This sequence joins TRBV11-3 and TRBJ2-5; the match to TRBD2 covers 14 bases. Source material: peripheral blood. The receptor was derived from a man older than 75 with acute or convalescent COVID-19. The CDR3 DNA sequence: TGTGCCAGCAGCCAGGGGACTAGCGGGAGTTCGGTAGAGACCCAGTACTTC. Its translation: CASSQGTSGSSVETQYF.